Listed below are T cell receptor beta chains from one sample, sequenced in a study of metastatic and nonmetastatic thyroid tumors. Via MiXCR, TCRdb re-called the PCR reads. This sample carries about 22,000 clones, about 17% of them seen once, and the ten largest clones take around 21%. Sequencing input: blood. These receptors originate from a male donor with papillary thyroid cancer or a benign thyroid nodule (not recorded which). Some clones in this sample may be carry-over from other donors' samples. Each CDR3 is given with its conserved first and last residue. Fields, in order: J gene, V gene, CDR3 protein.

j_gene: TRBJ2-7; v_gene: TRBV7-2; CDR3aa: CASSLGGTVSYEQYF
j_gene: TRBJ2-7; v_gene: TRBV28; CDR3aa: CASSSPPVGYEQYF
j_gene: TRBJ1-2; v_gene: TRBV28; CDR3aa: CARGWPGNYGYTF
j_gene: TRBJ2-3; v_gene: TRBV6-4; CDR3aa: CASSAVAGGTDTQYF
j_gene: TRBJ2-7; v_gene: TRBV10-1; CDR3aa: CASTPVECEQYF
j_gene: TRBJ1-5; v_gene: TRBV19; CDR3aa: CASRQTGVGSNQPQHF
j_gene: TRBJ1-6; v_gene: TRBV5-1; CDR3aa: CASSLRRPGQGNSPLHF
j_gene: TRBJ2-3; v_gene: TRBV7-3; CDR3aa: CASSLGLAGPTDTQYF
j_gene: TRBJ2-1; v_gene: TRBV15; CDR3aa: CATSDASGSNNEQFF
j_gene: TRBJ2-1; v_gene: TRBV7-9; CDR3aa: CASSLVQREQFF
j_gene: TRBJ2-3; v_gene: TRBV7-2; CDR3aa: CASSLSQIRPGLAGITQYF
j_gene: TRBJ2-1; v_gene: TRBV28; CDR3aa: CASKPRFYNEQFF
j_gene: TRBJ1-1; v_gene: TRBV5-4; CDR3aa: CASSRTGFLNTEAFF
j_gene: TRBJ1-2; v_gene: TRBV20-1; CDR3aa: CSAGAVGRENGYTF
j_gene: TRBJ2-2; v_gene: TRBV11-1; CDR3aa: CASSPGGFANTGELFF
j_gene: TRBJ2-7; v_gene: TRBV11-2; CDR3aa: CASSLMTSVKSEQYF
j_gene: TRBJ1-5; v_gene: TRBV11-2; CDR3aa: CASSLTGAGNQPQHF
j_gene: TRBJ2-3; v_gene: TRBV5-1; CDR3aa: CASSPGLAGGRGGTDTQYF
j_gene: TRBJ1-4; v_gene: TRBV3-1; CDR3aa: CASSPTPGAGDEKLFF
j_gene: TRBJ2-7; v_gene: TRBV10-2; CDR3aa: CSSSEAPYLSDTYEQYF
j_gene: TRBJ2-7; v_gene: TRBV7-3; CDR3aa: CASSEYIWSAYEQYF
j_gene: TRBJ1-2; v_gene: TRBV6-1; CDR3aa: CASRLGVYGYTF
j_gene: TRBJ2-4; v_gene: TRBV3-1; CDR3aa: CASSQAGAKNIQYF
j_gene: TRBJ2-7; v_gene: TRBV4-1; CDR3aa: CASSQEHRDDYEQYF
j_gene: TRBJ1-5; v_gene: TRBV2; CDR3aa: CASSPWGNTGNQPQHF
j_gene: TRBJ2-5; v_gene: TRBV27; CDR3aa: CGCSFPTSGGREETQYF
j_gene: TRBJ1-3; v_gene: TRBV5-1; CDR3aa: CASSLGTATSGNTIYF
j_gene: TRBJ2-1; v_gene: TRBV12-3/TRBV12-4; CDR3aa: CASSRLTRDEQFF
j_gene: TRBJ1-5; v_gene: TRBV6-1; CDR3aa: CASSSGVFSQPQPF